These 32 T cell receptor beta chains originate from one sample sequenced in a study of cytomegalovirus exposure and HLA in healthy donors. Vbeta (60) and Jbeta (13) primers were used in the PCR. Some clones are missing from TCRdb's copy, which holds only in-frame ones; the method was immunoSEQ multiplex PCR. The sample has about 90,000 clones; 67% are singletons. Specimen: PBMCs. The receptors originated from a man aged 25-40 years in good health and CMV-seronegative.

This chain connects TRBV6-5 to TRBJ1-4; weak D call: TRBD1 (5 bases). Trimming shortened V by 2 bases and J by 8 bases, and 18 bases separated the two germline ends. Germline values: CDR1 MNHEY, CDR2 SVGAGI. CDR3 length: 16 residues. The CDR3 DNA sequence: TGTGCCAGCAGTTACATTCTTAGGGGTGAAGGAGAAAAACTGTTTTTT. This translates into CASSYILRGEGEKLFF.

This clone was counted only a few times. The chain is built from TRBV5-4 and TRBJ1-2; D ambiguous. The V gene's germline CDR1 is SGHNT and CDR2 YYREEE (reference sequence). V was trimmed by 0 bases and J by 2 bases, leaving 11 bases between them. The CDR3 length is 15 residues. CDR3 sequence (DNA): TGTGCCAGCAGCTTGGAAGTGGCGGCCAACTATGGCTACACCTTC. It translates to CASSLEVAANYGYTF.

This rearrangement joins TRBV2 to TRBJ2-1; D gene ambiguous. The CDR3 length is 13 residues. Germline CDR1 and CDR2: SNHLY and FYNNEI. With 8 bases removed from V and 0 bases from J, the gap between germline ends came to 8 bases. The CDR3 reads CASRYSSYNEQFF. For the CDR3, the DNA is TGTGCCAGCCGCTACAGCTCCTACAATGAGCAGTTCTTC.

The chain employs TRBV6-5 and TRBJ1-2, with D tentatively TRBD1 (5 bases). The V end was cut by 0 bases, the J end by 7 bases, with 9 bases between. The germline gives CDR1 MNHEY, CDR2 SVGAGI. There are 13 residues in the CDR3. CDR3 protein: CASSYSGGIGYTF. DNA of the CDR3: TGTGCCAGCAGTTACTCGGGGGGGATTGGCTACACCTTC.

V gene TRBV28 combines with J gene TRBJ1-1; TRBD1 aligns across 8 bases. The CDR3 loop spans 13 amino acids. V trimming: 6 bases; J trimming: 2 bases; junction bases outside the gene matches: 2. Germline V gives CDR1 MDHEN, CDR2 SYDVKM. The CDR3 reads CASRGQGNTEAFF. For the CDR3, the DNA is TGTGCCAGCAGAGGACAGGGAAACACTGAAGCTTTCTTT.

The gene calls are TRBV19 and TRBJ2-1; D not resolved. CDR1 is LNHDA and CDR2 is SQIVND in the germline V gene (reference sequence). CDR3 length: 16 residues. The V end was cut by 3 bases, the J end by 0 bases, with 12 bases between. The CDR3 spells CASSMSTTSSYNEQFF. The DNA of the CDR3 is TGTGCCAGTAGTATGTCCACCACGAGCTCCTACAATGAGCAGTTCTTC.

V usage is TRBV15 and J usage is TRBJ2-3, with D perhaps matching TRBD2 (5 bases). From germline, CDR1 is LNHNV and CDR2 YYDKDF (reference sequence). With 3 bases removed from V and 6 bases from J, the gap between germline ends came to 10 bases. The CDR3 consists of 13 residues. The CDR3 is CATSSVIADTQYF. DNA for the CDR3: TGTGCCACCAGCAGTGTGATAGCGGATACGCAGTATTTT.

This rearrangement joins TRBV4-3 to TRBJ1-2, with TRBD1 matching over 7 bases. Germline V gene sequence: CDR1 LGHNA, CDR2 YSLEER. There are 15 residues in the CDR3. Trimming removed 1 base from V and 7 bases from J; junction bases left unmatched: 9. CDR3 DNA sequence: TGCGCCAGCAGCCAAGGAAAAGCAGGGGGTTGTGGCTACACCTTC. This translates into CASSQGKAGGCGYTF.

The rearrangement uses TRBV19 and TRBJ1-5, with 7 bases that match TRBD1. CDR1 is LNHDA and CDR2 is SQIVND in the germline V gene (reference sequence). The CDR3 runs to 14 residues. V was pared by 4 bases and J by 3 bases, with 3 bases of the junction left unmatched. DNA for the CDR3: TGTGCCAGTAGTAGAGACAGGGACAATCAGCCCCAGCATTTT. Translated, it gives CASSRDRDNQPQHF. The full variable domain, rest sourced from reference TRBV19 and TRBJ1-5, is DGGITQSPKYLFRKEGQNVTLSCEQNLNHDAMYWYRQDPGQGLRLIYYSQIVNDFQKGDIAEGYSVSREKKESFPLTVTSAQKNPTAFYLCASSRDRDNQPQHFGDGTRLSIL.

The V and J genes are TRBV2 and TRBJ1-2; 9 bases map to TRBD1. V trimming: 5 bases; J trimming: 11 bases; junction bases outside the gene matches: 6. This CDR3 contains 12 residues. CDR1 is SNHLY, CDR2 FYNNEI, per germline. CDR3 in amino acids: CASSSRQGGYTF. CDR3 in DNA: TGTGCCAGCAGTTCCAGACAGGGGGGATACACCTTC.

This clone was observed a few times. CDR3 coding DNA: TGCAGCGTCCCACAGGGGTTCTATGGCTACACCTTC. Translated: CSVPQGFYGYTF. The chain couples TRBV29-1 to TRBJ1-2, with 7 bases identical to TRBD1. The CDR3 is 12 residues long. The V and J ends lost 6 bases and 4 bases, in that order; junction bases with no gene match: 5. Germline V CDR1 and CDR2: SQVTM, ANQGSEA. Using reference TRBV29-1 and TRBJ1-2 for the parts outside the CDR3, the full variable domain is SAVISQKPSRDICQRGTSLTIQCQVDSQVTMMFWYRQQPGQSLTLIATANQGSEATYESGFVIDKFPISRPNLTFSTLTVSNMSPEDSSIYLCSVPQGFYGYTFGSGTRLTVV.

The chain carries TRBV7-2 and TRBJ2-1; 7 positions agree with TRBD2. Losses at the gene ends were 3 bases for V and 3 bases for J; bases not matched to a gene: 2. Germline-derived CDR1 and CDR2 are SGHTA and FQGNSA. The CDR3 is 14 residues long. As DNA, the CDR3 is TGTGCCAGCAGCTTTGGGGGGGTCTACAATGAGCAGTTCTTC. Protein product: CASSFGGVYNEQFF. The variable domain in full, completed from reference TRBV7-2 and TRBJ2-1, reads GAGVSQSPSNKVTEKGKDVELRCDPISGHTALYWYRQSLGQGLEFLIYFQGNSAPDKSGLPSDRFSAERTGGSVSTLTIQRTQQEDSAVYLCASSFGGVYNEQFFGPGTRLTVL.

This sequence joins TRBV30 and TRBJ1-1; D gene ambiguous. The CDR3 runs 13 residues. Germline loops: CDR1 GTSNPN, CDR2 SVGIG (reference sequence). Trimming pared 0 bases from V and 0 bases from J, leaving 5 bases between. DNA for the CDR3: TGTGCCTGGAGTGTACTCGTGAACACTGAAGCTTTCTTT. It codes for CAWSVLVNTEAFF.

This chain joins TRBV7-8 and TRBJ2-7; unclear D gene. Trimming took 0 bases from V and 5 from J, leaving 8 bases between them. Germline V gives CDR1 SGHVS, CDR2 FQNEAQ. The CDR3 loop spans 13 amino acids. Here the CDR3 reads CASSLALFHEQYF. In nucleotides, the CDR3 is TGTGCCAGCAGCTTAGCGCTATTCCACGAGCAGTACTTC.

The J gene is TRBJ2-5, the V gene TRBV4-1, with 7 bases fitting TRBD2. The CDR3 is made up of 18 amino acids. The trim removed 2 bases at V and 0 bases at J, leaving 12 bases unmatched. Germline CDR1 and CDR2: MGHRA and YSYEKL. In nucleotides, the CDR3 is TGCGCCAGCAGCCAATCCCTCGGGGCTAGCGGAAACCAAGAGACCCAGTACTTC. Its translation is CASSQSLGASGNQETQYF.

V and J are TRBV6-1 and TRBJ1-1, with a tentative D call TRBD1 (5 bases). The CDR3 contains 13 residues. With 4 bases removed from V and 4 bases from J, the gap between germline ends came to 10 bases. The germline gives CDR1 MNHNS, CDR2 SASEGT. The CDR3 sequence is CASSVVQGTEAFF. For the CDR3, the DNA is TGTGCCAGCAGTGTTGTTCAGGGCACTGAAGCTTTCTTT.

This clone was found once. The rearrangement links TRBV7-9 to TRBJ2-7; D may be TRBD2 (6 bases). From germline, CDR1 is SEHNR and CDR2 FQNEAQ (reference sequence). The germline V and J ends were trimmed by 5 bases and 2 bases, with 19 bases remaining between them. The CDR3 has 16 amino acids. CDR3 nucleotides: TGTGCCAGCAGCCCGGGGACTTTCCAGACTCCCTACGAGCAGTACTTC. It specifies CASSPGTFQTPYEQYF.

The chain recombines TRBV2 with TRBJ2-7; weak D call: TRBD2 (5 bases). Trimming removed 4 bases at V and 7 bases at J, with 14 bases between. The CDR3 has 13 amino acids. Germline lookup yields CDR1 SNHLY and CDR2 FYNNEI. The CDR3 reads CASSVVDLGEQYF. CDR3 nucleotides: TGTGCCAGCAGTGTGGTGGACTTGGGGGAGCAGTACTTC.

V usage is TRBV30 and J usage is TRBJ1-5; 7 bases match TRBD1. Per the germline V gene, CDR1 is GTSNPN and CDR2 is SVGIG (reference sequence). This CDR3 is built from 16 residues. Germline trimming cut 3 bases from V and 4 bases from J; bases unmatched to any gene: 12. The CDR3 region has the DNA TGTGCCTGGAGCCAAGCACAGGGGCTCCTAAATCAGCCCCAGCATTTT. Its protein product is CAWSQAQGLLNQPQHF.

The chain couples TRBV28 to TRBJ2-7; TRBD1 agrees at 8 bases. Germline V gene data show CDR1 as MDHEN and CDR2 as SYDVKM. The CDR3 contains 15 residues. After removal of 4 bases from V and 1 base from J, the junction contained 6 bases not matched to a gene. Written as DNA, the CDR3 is TGTGCCAGCAGTTCCCCGAGGGACAGGTCCTACGAGCAGTACTTC. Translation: CASSSPRDRSYEQYF.

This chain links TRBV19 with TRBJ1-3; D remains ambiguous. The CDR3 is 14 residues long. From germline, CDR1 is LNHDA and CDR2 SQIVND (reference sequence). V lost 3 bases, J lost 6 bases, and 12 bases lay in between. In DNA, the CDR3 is TGTGCCAGTAGTATTGGAGGGAACCCAAACACCATATATTTT. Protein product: CASSIGGNPNTIYF.

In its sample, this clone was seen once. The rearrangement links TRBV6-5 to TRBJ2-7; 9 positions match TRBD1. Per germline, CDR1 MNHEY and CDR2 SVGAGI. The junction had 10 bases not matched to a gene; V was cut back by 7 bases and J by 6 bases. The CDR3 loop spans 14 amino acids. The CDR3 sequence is CASTPGTGQGEQYF. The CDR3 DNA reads TGTGCCAGCACTCCAGGGACAGGGCAAGGCGAGCAGTACTTC.

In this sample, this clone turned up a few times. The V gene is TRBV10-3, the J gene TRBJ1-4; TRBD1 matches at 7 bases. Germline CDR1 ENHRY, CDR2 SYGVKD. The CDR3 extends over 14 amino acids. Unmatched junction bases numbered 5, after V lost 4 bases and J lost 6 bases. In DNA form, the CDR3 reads TGTGCCATCAGTGGGGGACAGCCCGATGAAAAACTGTTTTTT. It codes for CAISGGQPDEKLFF.

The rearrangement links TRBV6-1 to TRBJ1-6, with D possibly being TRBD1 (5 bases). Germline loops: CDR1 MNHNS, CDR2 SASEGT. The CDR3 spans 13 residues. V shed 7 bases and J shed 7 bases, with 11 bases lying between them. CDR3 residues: CASIPGLNSPLHF. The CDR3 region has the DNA TGTGCCAGCATTCCAGGGTTAAATTCACCCCTCCACTTT.

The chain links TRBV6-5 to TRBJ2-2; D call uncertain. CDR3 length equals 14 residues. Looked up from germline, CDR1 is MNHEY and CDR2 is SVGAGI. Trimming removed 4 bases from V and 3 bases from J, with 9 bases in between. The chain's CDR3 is CASSSRPDTGELFF. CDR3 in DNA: TGTGCCAGCAGTTCACGTCCAGACACCGGGGAGCTGTTTTTT.

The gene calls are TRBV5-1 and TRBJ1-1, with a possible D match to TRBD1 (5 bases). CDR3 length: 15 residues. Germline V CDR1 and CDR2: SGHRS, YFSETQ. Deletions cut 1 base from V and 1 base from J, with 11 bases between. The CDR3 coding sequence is TGCGCCAGCAGCTTGCAGGGCCAAGGGAACACTGAAGCTTTCTTT. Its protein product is CASSLQGQGNTEAFF.

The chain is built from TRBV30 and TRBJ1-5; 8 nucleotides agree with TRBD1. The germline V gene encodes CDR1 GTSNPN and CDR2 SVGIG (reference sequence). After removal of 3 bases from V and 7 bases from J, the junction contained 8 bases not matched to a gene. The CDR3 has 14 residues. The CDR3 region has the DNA TGTGCCTGGAGAACCCCAGGGGGCGGACAGCCCCAGCATTTT. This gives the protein CAWRTPGGGQPQHF.

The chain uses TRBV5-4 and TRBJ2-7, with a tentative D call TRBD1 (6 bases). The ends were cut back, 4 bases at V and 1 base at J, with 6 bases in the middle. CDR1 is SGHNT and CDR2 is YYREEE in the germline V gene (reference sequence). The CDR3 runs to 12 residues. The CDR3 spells CASSGQSYEQYF. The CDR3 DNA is TGTGCCAGCAGCGGACAGTCCTACGAGCAGTACTTC.

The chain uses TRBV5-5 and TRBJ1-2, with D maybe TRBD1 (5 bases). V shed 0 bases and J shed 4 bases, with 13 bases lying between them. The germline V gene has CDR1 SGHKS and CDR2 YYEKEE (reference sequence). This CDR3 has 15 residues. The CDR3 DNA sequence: TGTGCCAGCAGCTTGGCCGATAGGGGCGGCTATGGCTACACCTTC. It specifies CASSLADRGGYGYTF.

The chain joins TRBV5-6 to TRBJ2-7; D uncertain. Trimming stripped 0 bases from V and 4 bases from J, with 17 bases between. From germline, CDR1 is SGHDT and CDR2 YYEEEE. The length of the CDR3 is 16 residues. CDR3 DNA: TGTGCCAGCAGCTTGGCCGGTTCCGGTTTCCCTTACGAGCAGTACTTC. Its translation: CASSLAGSGFPYEQYF.

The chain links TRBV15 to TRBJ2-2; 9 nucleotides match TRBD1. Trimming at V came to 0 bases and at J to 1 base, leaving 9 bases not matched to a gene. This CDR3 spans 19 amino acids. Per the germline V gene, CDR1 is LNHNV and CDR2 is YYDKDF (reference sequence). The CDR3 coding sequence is TGTGCCACCAGCAGAGACCTGATACCGGGACAGGGGAACACCGGGGAGCTGTTTTTT. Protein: CATSRDLIPGQGNTGELFF. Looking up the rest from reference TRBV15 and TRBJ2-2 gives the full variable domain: DAMVIQNPRYQVTQFGKPVTLSCSQTLNHNVMYWYQQKSSQAPKLLFHYYDKDFNNEADTPDNFQSRRPNTSFCFLDIRSPGLGDTAMYLCATSRDLIPGQGNTGELFFGEGSRLTVL.

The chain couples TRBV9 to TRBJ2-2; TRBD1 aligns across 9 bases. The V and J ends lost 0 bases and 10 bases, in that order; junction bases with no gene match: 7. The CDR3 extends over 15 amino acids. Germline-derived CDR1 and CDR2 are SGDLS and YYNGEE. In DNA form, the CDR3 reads TGTGCCAGCAGCGTAGAGGTGGGGGACAGGGTGGAGCTGTTTTTT. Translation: CASSVEVGDRVELFF.